This entry describes one TCR beta chain. Its antigen is as yet unknown. These data are taken from a study of shared clonotypes between healthy human individuals. Overall study results and limits: Tissues were not sampled, only blood, and their repertoires likely differ. Generation of non-shared clonotypes was less probable than generation of clonotypes shared by all four donors.

Germline V gene lookup returns CDR1 SGHRS and CDR2 YFSETQ. The CDR3 spans 14 residues. V gave up 2 bases and J gave up 7 bases; unmatched junction bases: 6. Naive CD8 cells comprised CD45RO-negative, CCR7-positively selected cells, excluding terminally differentiated effector memory CD45RA+ cells. Per the original data handling: ImmunoSEQ junction-only sequences lacked quality scores, so their filtering differed. This table comes from immunoSEQ multiplex PCR, and its TCRdb copy is limited to in-frame clones, with some not included. The V and J calls and clone size were taken over from that table, and D and trimming were inferred from the DNA. The data contain 650,000 to 800,000 clones, about 90% of them seen just once; the ten biggest clones take up nearly 25%.

The J gene is TRBJ1-2, the V gene TRBV5-1; TRBD1 aligns across 9 bases. The sequencing sample was made of naive CD8+ T cells sorted from blood. The sequence derives from a man aged 25-45 years in good health. CDR3 residues: CASSFTGGAVGYTF. The CDR3 coding sequence is TGCGCCAGCAGCTTTACAGGGGGCGCTGTTGGCTACACCTTC.